This T cell receptor beta chain was retrieved from a study of read filtering for tumor transcriptome and immune sequencing. Study background: RNA-seq yielded only about 75 to 1,400 TCR reads, IR-seq about 3.5 to 10.27 million.

At the time of active disease, bone marrow was collected from every patient. The germline V gene has CDR1 SGHTA and CDR2 FQGNSA. The length of the CDR3 is 15 residues. V was pared by 4 bases and J by 10 bases, with 17 bases between. This clonotype was seen a handful of times. Antigen specificity is unknown. Study-level findings and limits: Correlation between methods rose after single-read clonotypes were removed. Approximately 79% of IR-seq clonotypes had a single read, yet these held roughly 3.3% of reads.

Molecular barcoded adaptors covering alpha/delta and beta/gamma chains were used on roughly 400 ng RNA. TCRdb ran MiXCR on the reads and lists one entry per CDR3 protein. Among approximately 58,000 distinct CDR3 sequences, roughly an eighth were seen once, and the ten largest hold under 20%. The V and J genes are TRBV7-2 and TRBJ1-6; a possible D gene is TRBD1 (6 bases). The sequence derives from a donor at least 40 years old with multiple myeloma. The sequenced material came from a population of CD138-negative cells sorted from bone marrow. DNA for the CDR3: TGTGCCAGCAGCTCAGGAGGGGGAGTTGGATCACCCCTCCACTTT. This sequence encodes CASSSGGGVGSPLHF.